The next 20 T cell receptor beta chains were all read from a single sample in a study of cytomegalovirus exposure and HLA in healthy donors. The PCR employed 60 Vbeta primers together with 13 Jbeta primers. The assay was immunoSEQ multiplex PCR, and TCRdb's table has in-frame clones only and misses some. The table lists about 150,000 clones, less than 85% of them singletons. The sample was PBMCs. These TCRs come from a woman aged 50 to 65 in good health and CMV-seropositive.

The V gene is TRBV12-5, the J gene TRBJ1-4; 7 nucleotides agree with TRBD1. CDR3 length equals 16 residues. The ends lost 3 bases at V and 14 bases at J; junction bases unmatched: 18. Germline CDR1 reads LGHNT; CDR2 reads FRNRAP. The CDR3: CASGFASTGSRGRLFF. The CDR3 DNA is TGTGCTAGTGGTTTCGCCAGTACGGGTTCGAGGGGGCGTCTGTTTTTT. Variable domain in full (rest from reference TRBV12-5 and TRBJ1-4): DARVTQTPRHKVTEMGQEVTMRCQPILGHNTVFWYRQTMMQGLELLAYFRNRAPLDDSGMPKDRFSAEMPDATLATLKIQPSEPRDSAVYFCASGFASTGSRGRLFFGSGTQLSVL.

V gene TRBV5-1 combines with J gene TRBJ1-6; 8 bases align to TRBD1. The CDR3 sequence is 14 residues long. V shed 3 bases, J shed 5 bases, and the junction held 1 base outside the gene matches. Germline V gene data show CDR1 as SGHRS and CDR2 as YFSETQ. For the CDR3, the DNA is TGCGCCAGCAGCTCACAGGGGGATAATTCACCCCTCCACTTT. This encodes CASSSQGDNSPLHF. The variable domain in full, completed from reference TRBV5-1 and TRBJ1-6, reads KAGVTQTPRYLIKTRGQQVTLSCSPISGHRSVSWYQQTPGQGLQFLFEYFSETQRNKGNFPGRFSGRQFSNSRSEMNVSTLELGDSALYLCASSSQGDNSPLHFGNGTRLTVT.

This clone occurred a few times. The J gene is TRBJ2-7, the V gene TRBV4-1, with 9 bases aligning to TRBD2. Trimming cost V 4 bases and J 3 bases; bases outside gene matches: 7. The CDR3 spans 15 residues. Looked up from germline, CDR1 is MGHRA and CDR2 is YSYEKL. Written as DNA, the CDR3 is TGCGCCAGCAGCCGGCAGAGCGGGGGGATCTACGAGCAGTACTTC. Protein sequence: CASSRQSGGIYEQYF.

V gene TRBV7-2 combines with J gene TRBJ1-2; D might be TRBD1 (5 bases). CDR3 length: 15 residues. From germline, CDR1 is SGHTA and CDR2 FQGNSA. V gave up 5 bases and J gave up 1 base, with 14 bases separating them. The chain's CDR3 is CASSRREGLNYGYTF. The CDR3 DNA follows: TGTGCCAGCAGCCGCCGGGAGGGGCTTAACTATGGCTACACCTTC.

This clone was observed a handful of times. The chain carries TRBV6-1 and TRBJ2-7; TRBD1 is a possible D gene (7 bases). Trimming cost V 3 bases and J 2 bases, with 17 bases left between them. The CDR3 runs 16 residues. Germline CDR1 reads MNHNS; CDR2 reads SASEGT. For the CDR3, the DNA is TGTGCCAGCAGTGAGAGAAGGGGGCGGGGTACCTACGAGCAGTACTTC. Amino acid sequence: CASSERRGRGTYEQYF.

The V and J genes are TRBV19 and TRBJ2-1; TRBD2 aligns across 7 bases. The germline gives CDR1 LNHDA, CDR2 SQIVND (reference sequence). There are 15 residues in the CDR3. The J segment lost 4 bases and the V segment lost 1 base, leaving 4 bases of the junction unmatched. The CDR3 is CASSIAGGLYNEQFF. The CDR3 coding sequence is TGTGCCAGTAGTATAGCGGGGGGATTATACAATGAGCAGTTCTTC.

V is TRBV2 and J is TRBJ2-5; D is possibly TRBD1 (6 bases). The J call may not be correct, given that the DNA end is closer to TRBJ2-7. Germline V gene data show CDR1 as SNHLY and CDR2 as FYNNEI. The CDR3 is 14 amino acids. DNA of the CDR3: TGTGCCAGCAGTGAAAGTTCAGGGGTCCACGAGCAGTACTTC. Protein: CASSESSGVHEQYF.

This chain joins TRBV10-3 and TRBJ2-7; possibly TRBD2 for D (5 bases). The V end was cut by 7 bases, the J end by 0 bases, with 16 bases between. The CDR3 contains 15 residues. Looked up from germline, CDR1 is ENHRY and CDR2 is SYGVKD. DNA for the CDR3: TGTGCCATCAAAGTCGGCGGGCTTAGCTCCTACGAGCAGTACTTC. Amino acid sequence: CAIKVGGLSSYEQYF.

This clone was found once. CDR3 amino acids: CASSLRTGQVGHTEAFF. The CDR3 DNA sequence: TGTGCCAGCAGCTTAAGGACAGGGCAAGTTGGACACACTGAAGCTTTCTTT. The V gene is TRBV7-9, the J gene TRBJ1-1; 8 bases line up with TRBD1. Germline assignment: CDR1 SEHNR and CDR2 FQNEAQ (reference sequence). The CDR3 loop spans 17 amino acids. V was pared by 2 bases and J by 3 bases, with 11 bases of the junction left unmatched.

The chain uses TRBV5-1 and TRBJ2-3; D possibly corresponds to TRBD1 (6 bases). V lost 4 bases and J lost 2, with 17 bases in between. Germline loops: CDR1 SGHRS, CDR2 YFSETQ. The CDR3 has 16 residues. CDR3 region: CASSEQGSIPTDTQYF. The CDR3 nucleotides are TGCGCCAGCAGCGAACAGGGAAGCATTCCCACAGATACGCAGTATTTT.

The chain employs TRBV9 and TRBJ1-4; D is possibly TRBD1 (5 bases). The V end was cut by 2 bases, the J end by 7 bases, with 21 bases between. CDR3 length: 17 residues. The germline CDR1 and CDR2 sequences are SGDLS and YYNGEE. In nucleotides, the CDR3 is TGTGCCAGCAGCGTCTCGACCGGGGGGGTCCGGGGTGAAAAACTGTTTTTT. Encoded protein: CASSVSTGGVRGEKLFF.

The V gene is TRBV9, the J gene TRBJ1-6; possible D gene TRBD1, 6 bases. V was shortened by 0 bases and J by 5 bases, with 12 bases between the two germline ends. The germline V gene encodes CDR1 SGDLS and CDR2 YYNGEE. The CDR3 consists of 16 residues. DNA for the CDR3: TGTGCCAGCAGCGTAGAGGCAGGGGCGAATAATTCACCCCTCCACTTT. As protein: CASSVEAGANNSPLHF.

The chain has TRBV23-1 and TRBJ2-7, with 9 nucleotides matching TRBD2. TRBV23-1 carries the ORF label, with uncertain function. The V segment lost 7 bases and the J segment 0 bases; nucleotides outside the gene matches: 19. This CDR3 contains 19 residues. DNA of the CDR3: TGCGCCAGCACCCGATTAGGGCGGGGGGGTGCTCTGAGCTCCTACGAGCAGTACTTC. As protein: CASTRLGRGGALSSYEQYF.

The sample holds a few counts of this clone. The V and J genes are TRBV7-9 and TRBJ1-1; TRBD1 aligns across 8 bases. The junction had 5 bases not matched to a gene; V was cut back by 5 bases and J by 6 bases. Per the germline V gene, CDR1 is SEHNR and CDR2 is FQNEAQ (reference sequence). The CDR3 totals 13 residues. The CDR3 DNA follows: TGTGCCAGCAGCCTAGGGACAGGTGCTGAAGCTTTCTTT. This sequence encodes CASSLGTGAEAFF.

This rearrangement joins TRBV5-4 to TRBJ2-3; 7 bases match TRBD2. The J segment lost 2 bases and the V segment lost 0 bases, leaving 9 bases of the junction unmatched. The germline CDR1 and CDR2 sequences are SGHNT and YYREEE (reference sequence). This CDR3 is 17 amino acids long. CDR3 sequence (DNA): TGTGCCAGCAGCTTGGGCCCCCCTAGCGGACCCACAGATACGCAGTATTTT. Protein sequence: CASSLGPPSGPTDTQYF.

The gene calls are TRBV5-8 and TRBJ2-3, with 7 positions matching TRBD2. CDR1 and CDR2 from the germline V gene are SGHTS and YDEGEE. V shed 4 bases and J 4 bases; nucleotides not matched to a gene: 9. The CDR3 spans 15 residues. CDR3 nucleotides: TGTGCCAGCAGCGTAGGTCAGCGGGGCTCAGATACGCAGTATTTT. As protein: CASSVGQRGSDTQYF. Supplemented by reference TRBV5-8 and TRBJ2-3, the full variable domain reads EAGVTQSPTHLIKTRGQQATLRCSPISGHTSVYWYQQALGLGLQFLLWYDEGEERNRGNFPPRFSGRQFPNYSSELNVNALELEDSALYLCASSVGQRGSDTQYFGPGTRLTVL.

The V call is TRBV5-1, the J call TRBJ2-3; a weak D match, TRBD1 (6 bases). The CDR3 loop spans 15 amino acids. The germline gives CDR1 SGHRS, CDR2 YFSETQ. V lost 4 bases and J 4 bases, leaving 16 bases between the germline ends. This CDR3 is CASSPPGRQADTQYF. CDR3 coding DNA: TGCGCCAGCAGCCCCCCAGGACGACAGGCAGATACGCAGTATTTT.

The V call is TRBV5-6, the J call TRBJ1-1; tentatively, D is TRBD1 (6 bases). The CDR3 is 15 amino acids. Between the trimmed V and J ends, which lost 4 bases and 4 bases, there was a span of 17 bases. Germline V gives CDR1 SGHDT, CDR2 YYEEEE. The DNA of the CDR3 is TGTGCCAGCAGCAGGCTGACAGGTACGGGCACTGAAGCTTTCTTT. It translates to CASSRLTGTGTEAFF.

The chain combines TRBV12-5 with TRBJ1-1, with D tentatively TRBD1 (6 bases). The CDR3 spans 13 residues. Germline CDR1 LGHNT, CDR2 FRNRAP. V lost 6 bases and J 2 bases, leaving 10 bases between the germline ends. In DNA form, the CDR3 reads TGTGCTAGTGGAAACAGGGTTAACACTGAAGCTTTCTTT. Its translation: CASGNRVNTEAFF.

The chain has TRBV5-1 and TRBJ2-1; D possibly corresponds to TRBD1 (5 bases). The CDR3 spans 11 residues. With 6 bases removed from V and 7 bases from J, the gap between germline ends came to 8 bases. The germline gives CDR1 SGHRS, CDR2 YFSETQ. CDR3 sequence reads: CASNAGNEQFF. CDR3 bases: TGCGCCAGCAATGCAGGGAATGAGCAGTTCTTC.